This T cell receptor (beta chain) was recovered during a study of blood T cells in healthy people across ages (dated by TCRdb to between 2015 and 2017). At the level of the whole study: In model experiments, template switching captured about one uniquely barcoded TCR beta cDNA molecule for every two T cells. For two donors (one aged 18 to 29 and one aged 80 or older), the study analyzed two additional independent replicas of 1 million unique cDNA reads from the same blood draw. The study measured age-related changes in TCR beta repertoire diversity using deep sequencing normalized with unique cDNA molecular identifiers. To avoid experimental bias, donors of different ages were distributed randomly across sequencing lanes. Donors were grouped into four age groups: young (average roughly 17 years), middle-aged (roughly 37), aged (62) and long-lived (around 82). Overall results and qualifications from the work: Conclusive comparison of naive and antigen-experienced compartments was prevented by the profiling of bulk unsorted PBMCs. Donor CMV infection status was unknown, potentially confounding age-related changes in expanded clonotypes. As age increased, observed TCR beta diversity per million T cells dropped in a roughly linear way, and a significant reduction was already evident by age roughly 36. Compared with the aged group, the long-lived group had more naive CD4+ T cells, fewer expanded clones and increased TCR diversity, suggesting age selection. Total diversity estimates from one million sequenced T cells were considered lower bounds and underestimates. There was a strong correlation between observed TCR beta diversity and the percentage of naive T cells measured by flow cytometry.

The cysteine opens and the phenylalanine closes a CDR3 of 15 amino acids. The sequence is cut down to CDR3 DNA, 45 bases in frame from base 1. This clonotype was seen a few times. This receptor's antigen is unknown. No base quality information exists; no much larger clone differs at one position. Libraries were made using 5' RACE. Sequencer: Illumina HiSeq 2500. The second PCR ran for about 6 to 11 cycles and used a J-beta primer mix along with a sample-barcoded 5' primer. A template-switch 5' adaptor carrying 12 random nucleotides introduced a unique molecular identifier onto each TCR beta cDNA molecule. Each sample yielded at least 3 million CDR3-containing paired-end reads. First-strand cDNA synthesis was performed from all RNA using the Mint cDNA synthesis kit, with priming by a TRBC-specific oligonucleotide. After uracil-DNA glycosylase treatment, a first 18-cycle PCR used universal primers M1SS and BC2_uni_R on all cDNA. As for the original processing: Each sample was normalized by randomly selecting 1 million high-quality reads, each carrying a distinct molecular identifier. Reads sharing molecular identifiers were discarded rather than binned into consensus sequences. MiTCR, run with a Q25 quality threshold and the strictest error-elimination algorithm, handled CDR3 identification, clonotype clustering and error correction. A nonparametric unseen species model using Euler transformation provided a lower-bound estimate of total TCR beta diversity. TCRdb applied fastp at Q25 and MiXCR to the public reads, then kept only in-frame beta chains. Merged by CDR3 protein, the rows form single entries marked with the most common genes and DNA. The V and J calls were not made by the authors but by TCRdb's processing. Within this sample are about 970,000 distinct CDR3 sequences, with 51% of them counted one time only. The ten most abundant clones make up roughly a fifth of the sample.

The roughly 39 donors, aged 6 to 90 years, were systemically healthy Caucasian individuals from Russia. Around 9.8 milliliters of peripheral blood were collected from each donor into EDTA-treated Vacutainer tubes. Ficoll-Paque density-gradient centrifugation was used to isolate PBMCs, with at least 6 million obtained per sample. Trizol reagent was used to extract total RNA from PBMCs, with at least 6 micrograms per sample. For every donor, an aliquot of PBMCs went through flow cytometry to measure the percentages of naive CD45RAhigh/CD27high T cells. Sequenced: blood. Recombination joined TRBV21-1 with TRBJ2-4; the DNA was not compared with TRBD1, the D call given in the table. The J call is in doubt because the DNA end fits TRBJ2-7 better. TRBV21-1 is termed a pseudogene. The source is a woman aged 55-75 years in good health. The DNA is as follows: TGTGCCAGCAGCTGGGACCTGAACAGGGGTTGCGAGCAGTACTTC. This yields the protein CASSWDLNRGCEQYF.